A single sample gave rise to the 26 T cell receptor beta chains below, sequenced in a study of OX40 agonist ivuxolimab in advanced cancers. Library construction relied on the immunoSEQ multiplex PCR assay. The immuneACCESS repertoire file appears here via TCRdb, limited to in-frame rearrangements. These files lack a portion of the clones; in checked studies, under half of the deficit traces to unresolved V genes, and the cause of the others is not known. This sample has about 27,000 clones in its table, and roughly 80% of those were observed once. Of the sample, about 29% is held by the ten largest clones. Sequencing was performed on CD4+ or CD8+ T cells sorted from blood, taken in a trial of the OX40 agonist ivuxolimab. Receptor source: an adult with an advanced solid tumor such as melanoma, head and neck, liver or kidney cancer.

The chain combines TRBV11-2 with TRBJ1-1; D remains ambiguous. Trimming shortened V by 3 bases and J by 8 bases, and 10 bases separated the two germline ends. The CDR3 totals 12 residues. Germline V gives CDR1 SGHAT, CDR2 FQNNGV. The CDR3 sequence is CASSLPTSEAFF. The DNA of the CDR3 is TGTGCCAGCAGCTTGCCGACGTCAGAAGCTTTCTTT.

The chain carries TRBV29-1 and TRBJ2-5, with 14 bases identical to TRBD2. CDR3 length: 18 residues. Germline V gene lookup returns CDR1 SQVTM and CDR2 ANQGSEA. The J segment lost 2 bases and the V segment lost 1 base, leaving 9 bases of the junction unmatched. DNA for the CDR3: TGCAGCGTTGAAGGCCGGACTAGCGGGGGGCATACTCAAGAGACCCAGTACTTC. This codes for CSVEGRTSGGHTQETQYF.

This clone was detected once. This rearrangement joins TRBV13 to TRBJ2-7, with 7 bases identical to TRBD2. Germline CDR1 reads PRHDT; CDR2 reads FYEKMQ (reference sequence). Trimming at V came to 4 bases and at J to 3 bases, leaving 0 bases not matched to a gene. The CDR3 is made up of 12 amino acids. The CDR3 region is CASSWGGYEQYF. In nucleotides, the CDR3 is TGTGCCAGCAGCTGGGGGGGCTACGAGCAGTACTTC.

The chain recombines TRBV2 with TRBJ2-3; tentatively, D is TRBD2 (6 bases). Trimming removed 3 bases at V and 4 bases at J, with 11 bases between. The CDR3 is 14 amino acids. Per the germline V gene, CDR1 is SNHLY and CDR2 is FYNNEI. The CDR3 DNA follows: TGTGCCAGCAGTGATAATGGAGGGGCAGATACGCAGTATTTT. Amino acids: CASSDNGGADTQYF.

V is TRBV11-3 and J is TRBJ2-2; 7 bases map to TRBD2. V lost 4 bases and J lost 0; bases outside the gene matches: 8. CDR3 length: 17 residues. The germline V gene has CDR1 SGHNT and CDR2 YENEEA. The CDR3: CASSSYSSGANTGELFF. The CDR3 DNA follows: TGTGCCAGCAGCTCCTACTCTAGCGGAGCGAACACCGGGGAGCTGTTTTTT.

The chain couples TRBV19 to TRBJ2-1; 9 bases agree with TRBD2. Germline trimming cut 7 bases from V and 4 bases from J; bases unmatched to any gene: 2. From germline, CDR1 is LNHDA and CDR2 SQIVND (reference sequence). This CDR3 spans 13 amino acids. Written as DNA, the CDR3 is TGTGCCAGTAAACTAGCGGGTTACAATGAGCAGTTCTTC. It yields the protein CASKLAGYNEQFF. The complete variable domain, with remaining parts taken from reference TRBV19 and TRBJ2-1, reads DGGITQSPKYLFRKEGQNVTLSCEQNLNHDAMYWYRQDPGQGLRLIYYSQIVNDFQKGDIAEGYSVSREKKESFPLTVTSAQKNPTAFYLCASKLAGYNEQFFGPGTRLTVL.

The chain has TRBV2 and TRBJ1-5, with D unclear. V lost 2 bases and J lost 11, with 10 bases in between. The CDR3 length is 12 residues. The germline CDR1 and CDR2 sequences are SNHLY and FYNNEI. CDR3 DNA: TGTGCCAGCAGTGAAAATGGGTGGTCCCAGCATTTT. It yields the protein CASSENGWSQHF. Together with reference TRBV2 and TRBJ1-5, the CDR3 gives the full variable domain: EPEVTQTPSHQVTQMGQEVILRCVPISNHLYFYWYRQILGQKVEFLVSFYNNEISEKSEIFDDQFSVERPDGSNFTLKIRSTKLEDSAMYFCASSENGWSQHFGDGTRLSIL.

The chain is built from TRBV20-1 and TRBJ2-4; D not resolved. The CDR3 covers 11 residues. Germline CDR1 reads DFQATT; CDR2 reads SNEGSKA (reference sequence). V gave up 2 bases and J gave up 8 bases, with 7 bases separating them. This CDR3 is CSARIRDIQYF. The CDR3 DNA follows: TGCAGTGCTAGAATAAGGGACATTCAGTACTTC.

This clone was found once. This sequence joins TRBV5-1 and TRBJ1-5; tentative D call: TRBD1 (5 bases). Between the trimmed V and J ends, which lost 4 bases and 7 bases, there was a span of 21 bases. This CDR3 spans 16 amino acids. CDR1 is SGHRS and CDR2 is YFSETQ in the germline V gene. CDR3 region: CASSPCFCKQDQPQHF. In nucleotides, the CDR3 is TGCGCCAGCAGCCCGTGCTTCTGTAAACAGGACCAGCCCCAGCATTTT. The full variable domain, its missing parts supplied by reference TRBV5-1 and TRBJ1-5, is KAGVTQTPRYLIKTRGQQVTLSCSPISGHRSVSWYQQTPGQGLQFLFEYFSETQRNKGNFPGRFSGRQFSNSRSEMNVSTLELGDSALYLCASSPCFCKQDQPQHFGDGTRLSIL.

CDR3 region: CASGHLPTYEQYF. The CDR3 coding sequence is TGTGCCAGCGGGCACCTTCCCACCTACGAGCAGTACTTC. V is TRBV6-1 and J is TRBJ2-7; D ambiguous. Looked up from germline, CDR1 is MNHNS and CDR2 is SASEGT. This CDR3 is 13 amino acids long. V gave up 8 bases and J gave up 2 bases, with 13 bases separating them.

The CDR3 coding sequence is TGTGCCAGCAGCAGCCGGGACAGGGGTGTATACGAGCAGTACTTC. Translating gives CASSSRDRGVYEQYF. The chain joins TRBV11-2 to TRBJ2-7; 10 bases map to TRBD1. The CDR3 length is 15 residues. Germline lookup yields CDR1 SGHAT and CDR2 FQNNGV. J gave up 4 bases and V 5 bases, and 8 bases lay outside the gene matches.

The V and J genes are TRBV7-6 and TRBJ2-1; the match to TRBD1 covers 7 bases. V was clipped by 0 bases and J by 12 bases; unmatched bases: 5. The CDR3 spans 13 residues. CDR1 is SGHVS and CDR2 is FNYEAQ in the germline V gene. This CDR3 reads CASSLAAAGGQFF. CDR3 nucleotide sequence: TGTGCCAGCAGCTTAGCGGCGGCAGGGGGGCAGTTCTTC.

This sequence joins TRBV30 and TRBJ1-5; 8 bases line up with TRBD1. The CDR3 extends over 14 amino acids. The V gene end was trimmed by 5 bases and the J gene end by 2 bases; junction bases not matched to a gene: 5. Germline V gene lookup returns CDR1 GTSNPN and CDR2 SVGIG (reference sequence). This CDR3 is CAWSTGVGNQPQHF. For the CDR3, the DNA is TGTGCCTGGTCGACAGGGGTGGGCAATCAGCCCCAGCATTTT. The whole variable domain, filled in from reference TRBV30 and TRBJ1-5, reads SQTIHQWPATLVQPVGSPLSLECTVEGTSNPNLYWYRQAAGRGLQLLFYSVGIGQISSEVPQNLSASRPQDRQFILSSKKLLLSDSGFYLCAWSTGVGNQPQHFGDGTRLSIL.

J is TRBJ2-2 and V is TRBV4-1; D is undetermined. Germline V gene lookup returns CDR1 MGHRA and CDR2 YSYEKL. This CDR3 spans 15 amino acids. Trimming removed 0 bases at V and 2 bases at J, with 7 bases between. The CDR3 region is CASSQDPVNTGELFF. CDR3 sequence (DNA): TGCGCCAGCAGCCAAGATCCGGTTAACACCGGGGAGCTGTTTTTT.

The chain joins TRBV5-4 to TRBJ2-1; maybe TRBD2 (6 bases). This CDR3 spans 15 amino acids. Trimming cost V 4 bases and J 2 bases, with 13 bases left between them. Germline V CDR1 and CDR2: SGHNT, YYREEE (reference sequence). The chain's CDR3 is CASSPLSGPYNEQFF. DNA of the CDR3: TGTGCCAGCAGCCCCCTTAGCGGCCCCTACAATGAGCAGTTCTTC.

The chain links TRBV5-8 to TRBJ2-3; D remains ambiguous. Germline-derived CDR1 and CDR2 are SGHTS and YDEGEE. The CDR3 sequence is 14 residues long. The V end was cut by 4 bases, the J end by 0 bases, with 9 bases between. In DNA form, the CDR3 reads TGTGCCAGCAGCGTTGGACGGAGCACAGATACGCAGTATTTT. Translating gives CASSVGRSTDTQYF.

This clone was seen just once. The chain combines TRBV19 with TRBJ2-1, with 7 bases identical to TRBD1. Germline values: CDR1 LNHDA, CDR2 SQIVND (reference sequence). The CDR3 spans 15 residues. V dropped 5 bases and J dropped 0; count of bases not matched to a gene: 4. CDR3 sequence reads: CASSLGQNSYNEQFF. Here the CDR3 DNA reads TGTGCCAGTAGTTTGGGACAGAACTCCTACAATGAGCAGTTCTTC.

With regard to this clone: The sample contains more than one DNA sequence encoding this CDR3. This chain connects TRBV9 to TRBJ2-3, with D possibly TRBD2 on 6 matching bases. V lost 4 bases to trimming and J lost 4 bases, with 13 bases between them. This CDR3 comprises 14 residues. Germline loops: CDR1 SGDLS, CDR2 YYNGEE. As DNA, the CDR3 is TGTGCCAGCAGCCCTGGGGGAGGTCCAGATACGCAGTATTTT. Protein sequence: CASSPGGGPDTQYF.

V is TRBV27 and J is TRBJ1-1, with a possible D match to TRBD1 (5 bases). The CDR3 length is 16 residues. Trimming took 5 bases from V and 5 from J, leaving 21 bases between them. Germline CDR1 is MNHEY and CDR2 is SMNVEV (reference sequence). The CDR3 spells CASSPLSMGVGTEAFF. The CDR3 bases are TGTGCCAGCAGTCCTCTATCCATGGGGGTTGGGACTGAAGCTTTCTTT.

The J gene is TRBJ1-1, the V gene TRBV5-1; no definite D call. Germline CDR1 SGHRS, CDR2 YFSETQ. The V end was cut by 5 bases, the J end by 0 bases, with 5 bases between. This CDR3 is built from 12 residues. The CDR3 nucleotides read TGCGCCAGCAGGTACCTGAACACTGAAGCTTTCTTT. Translated, it gives CASRYLNTEAFF.

This clone appeared a few times. The rearrangement uses TRBV7-6 and TRBJ1-1; D ambiguous. Trimming removed 1 base at V and 2 bases at J, with 11 bases between. Germline lookup yields CDR1 SGHVS and CDR2 FNYEAQ. The CDR3 consists of 15 residues. The chain's CDR3 is CASSLDLRTNTEAFF. CDR3 in DNA: TGTGCCAGCAGCTTAGATCTGAGGACTAACACTGAAGCTTTCTTT. Complete variable domain (other parts from reference TRBV7-6 and TRBJ1-1): GAGVSQSPRYKVTKRGQDVALRCDPISGHVSLYWYRQALGQGPEFLTYFNYEAQQDKSGLPNDRFSAERPEGSISTLTIQRTEQRDSAMYRCASSLDLRTNTEAFFGQGTRLTVV.

By frequency in the sample, this clone is medium-sized. The CDR3 spells CASSQYGQGYTF. The CDR3, as DNA: TGTGCCAGCAGCCAATACGGACAGGGCTACACCTTC. This chain joins TRBV16 and TRBJ1-2; D is possibly TRBD1 (6 bases). Germline CDR1 is KGHSY and CDR2 is FQNENV. The CDR3 covers 12 residues. V lost 1 base and J lost 8, with 8 bases in between.

This rearrangement joins TRBV10-2 to TRBJ2-7, with 10 nucleotides matching TRBD1. J lost 2 bases, V lost 10 bases, and 5 bases had no gene match. The length of the CDR3 is 13 residues. The germline gives CDR1 WSHSY, CDR2 SAAADI. In nucleotides, the CDR3 is TGCGCCACCCACGACAGGGGGCCCTACGAGCAGTACTTC. Translation gives CATHDRGPYEQYF.

The rearrangement links TRBV6-5 to TRBJ2-3; 7 bases are a match to TRBD2. Germline assignment: CDR1 MNHEY and CDR2 SVGAGI. With V trimmed by 6 bases and J by 2 bases, 5 bases remained unmatched. The length of the CDR3 is 14 residues. CDR3 sequence: CASRAAGDTDTQYF. The CDR3 nucleotides are TGTGCCAGCAGGGCCGCGGGGGACACAGATACGCAGTATTTT.

The CDR3 sequence: CASSIGSEAFF. The CDR3 bases are TGTGCCAGTAGTATAGGCAGTGAAGCTTTCTTT. The chain employs TRBV19 and TRBJ1-1; D is unresolved. Germline V gene data show CDR1 as LNHDA and CDR2 as SQIVND (reference sequence). The CDR3 runs 11 residues. Deletions cut 1 base from V and 7 bases from J, with 4 bases between.

The chain uses TRBV5-1 and TRBJ2-1, with 12 bases fitting TRBD2. This CDR3 region has 17 residues. Germline CDR1 is SGHRS and CDR2 is YFSETQ. Losses at the gene ends were 4 bases for V and 3 bases for J; bases not matched to a gene: 8. The CDR3 loop is CASSPMTSGRFYNEQFF. In DNA, the CDR3 is TGCGCCAGCAGCCCCATGACTAGCGGGAGATTCTACAATGAGCAGTTCTTC.